Following are 23 T cell receptor beta chains from one sample sequenced in a study of T cells in women clearing cervical HPV infection. The assay was immunoSEQ multiplex PCR, and TCRdb's table has in-frame clones only and misses some. The sample's table shows 30,000 to 35,000 clones. The sample comprised blood buffy coat. The receptor source for this set is a woman aged 18-69 years with a cervical HPV16 infection that either progressed to CIN3+ or cleared (not recorded which).

As regards this clone: The CDR3 extends 3 residues past the end of the read, so its final part is completed from the germline J gene. This sequence joins TRBV29-1 and TRBJ1-1; 12 bases agree with TRBD1. The V segment lost 4 bases and the J segment 2 bases; nucleotides outside the gene matches: 8. Germline loops: CDR1 SQVTM, CDR2 ANQGSEA. This CDR3 spans 16 amino acids. The CDR3: CSVARRDRGQNTEAFF. Incomplete CDR3 DNA: TGCAGCGTTGCTAGGCGGGACAGGGGGCAAAACACTGAA. The full variable domain, in which reference TRBV29-1 and TRBJ1-1 provide the parts outside the CDR3, is SAVISQKPSRDICQRGTSLTIQCQVDSQVTMMFWYRQQPGQSLTLIATANQGSEATYESGFVIDKFPISRPNLTFSTLTVSNMSPEDSSIYLCSVARRDRGQNTEAFFGQGTRLTVV.

To note about this clone: The CDR3 extends 3 residues past the end of the read, so its final part is completed from the germline J gene. The genes are TRBV20-1 and TRBJ1-2, with 7 bases lining up with TRBD1. The CDR3 loop spans 14 amino acids. Germline loops: CDR1 DFQATT, CDR2 SNEGSKA (reference sequence). Partial CDR3 DNA: TGCAGTGCTGTCCCCAGTCAACAGGGGAGTGAC. Its translation: CSAVPSQQGSD. The complete CDR3 reads CSAVPSQQGSDYTF.

Concerning this clone itself: The read halts 3 residues ahead of the CDR3 end, with the missing end drawn from the germline J gene. The rearrangement links TRBV30 to TRBJ1-5, with D unresolved. Between the trimmed V and J ends, which lost 2 bases and 0 bases, there was a span of 11 bases. Germline V lookup: CDR1 GTSNPN, CDR2 SVGIG (reference sequence). The CDR3 contains 15 residues. CDR3 sequence: CAWSPLSGSNQPQHF. Partial CDR3 DNA: TGTGCCTGGAGTCCCCTGTCGGGTAGCAATCAGCCC.

The CDR3 protein is CSVGQTRNTEAFF. The part of the CDR3 DNA that was read is TGCAGCGTAGGACAGACACGGAACACTGAA. The chain employs TRBV29-1 and TRBJ1-1, with a weak D call TRBD1 (6 bases). The read terminates 3 residues ahead of where the CDR3 ends, so the germline J gene completes it. Trimming pared 6 bases from V and 1 base from J, leaving 12 bases between. The CDR3 is made up of 13 amino acids. CDR1 is SQVTM, CDR2 ANQGSEA, per germline. Variable domain in full (rest from reference TRBV29-1 and TRBJ1-1): SAVISQKPSRDICQRGTSLTIQCQVDSQVTMMFWYRQQPGQSLTLIATANQGSEATYESGFVIDKFPISRPNLTFSTLTVSNMSPEDSSIYLCSVGQTRNTEAFFGQGTRLTVV.

To note about this clone: Read data end 3 residues before the CDR3 end; the end is taken from the germline J gene. The chain carries TRBV11-3 and TRBJ2-5, with D possibly being TRBD2 (6 bases). The germline CDR1 and CDR2 sequences are SGHNT and YENEEA. This CDR3 has 15 amino acids. The CDR3 bases that were read are TGTGCCAGCAGCCCGCGGGAAAGCCGCACAGATACC. Protein sequence: CASSPRESRTDT. The whole CDR3 protein reads CASSPRESRTDTQYF.

Details on this clone: The CDR3 extends 3 residues past the end of the read, so its final part is completed from the germline J gene. V usage is TRBV10-3 and J usage is TRBJ2-3, with D possibly being TRBD1 (5 bases). Germline V CDR1 and CDR2: ENHRY, SYGVKD. V lost 6 bases, J lost 6 bases, and 10 bases lay in between. The CDR3 is made up of 12 amino acids. The CDR3 loop is CAIRGSGDTQYF. Partial CDR3 DNA: TGTGCCATCAGGGGGTCAGGGGATACG.

As regards this clone: The DNA ends 3 residues before the CDR3 does, and the rest of the CDR3 is filled in from the germline J gene. V and J are TRBV5-1 and TRBJ1-4; D is perhaps TRBD1 (6 bases). The CDR3 length is 15 residues. The germline V gene has CDR1 SGHRS and CDR2 YFSETQ. V lost 4 bases and J lost 6, with 16 bases in between. Incomplete CDR3 DNA: TGCGCCAGCAGCCCGGTTGGGGGCTGGGATGAAAAA. It translates to CASSPVGGWDEK. The whole CDR3 region reads CASSPVGGWDEKLFF.

Notes on this clone: The sequence runs out 3 residues before the end of the CDR3; the remainder is reconstructed from the germline J gene. The chain combines TRBV9 with TRBJ1-4, with 9 positions matching TRBD1. The CDR3 has 14 residues. V was pared by 3 bases and J by 8 bases, with 5 bases of the junction left unmatched. Germline assignment: CDR1 SGDLS and CDR2 YYNGEE. CDR3 residues: CASSATGGSEKLFF. The sequenced CDR3 bases are TGTGCCAGCAGCGCGACAGGGGGGAGCGAAAAA.

To note about this clone: The observed sequence ends 3 residues before the CDR3 terminus, with the missing tail filled in from the germline J gene. The chain joins TRBV20-1 to TRBJ1-2; D is unresolved. Germline V gives CDR1 DFQATT, CDR2 SNEGSKA (reference sequence). Trimming left V 4 bases short and J 0 bases short, with 9 bases between. This CDR3 has 13 residues. The sequenced part of the CDR3 DNA is TGCAGTGCTATAAGTGACACTAACTATGGC. It translates to CSAISDTNYG. In full, the CDR3 reads CSAISDTNYGYTF.

As regards this clone: Read data end 3 residues before the CDR3 end; the end is taken from the germline J gene. This chain connects TRBV14 to TRBJ1-2, with 8 bases fitting TRBD1. This CDR3 is 15 amino acids long. Germline V gene sequence: CDR1 SGHDN, CDR2 FVKESK. The V and J ends lost 3 bases and 5 bases, in that order; junction bases with no gene match: 8. The CDR3 here is CASSQAGTGVYGYTF. Incomplete CDR3 DNA: TGTGCCAGCAGCCAGGCCGGGACAGGAGTTTATGGC.

A word on this clone: From the germline J gene comes the end of the CDR3, since the read stops 3 residues before it. The chain links TRBV10-3 to TRBJ1-5; D perhaps matches TRBD1 (5 bases). V shed 4 bases and J shed 1 base, with 5 bases lying between them. This CDR3 is built from 13 residues. From germline, CDR1 is ENHRY and CDR2 SYGVKD. The CDR3 sequence is CAISGQSNQPQHF. Partial CDR3 DNA: TGTGCCATCAGTGGACAGAGCAATCAGCCC.

Points on this clone: The CDR3 end is not reached by the read, which stops 3 residues before it; the germline J gene fills it in. J is TRBJ2-3 and V is TRBV18; D may be TRBD1 (5 bases). This CDR3 contains 12 residues. CDR1 KGHSH and CDR2 LQKENI come from the germline V gene. V was trimmed by 5 bases and J by 6 bases, leaving 9 bases between them. The DNA read from the CDR3 is TGTGCCAGCTCAGAACAGGTGGATACG. As protein: CASSEQVDT. The whole CDR3 protein is CASSEQVDTQYF.

Details on this clone: Read coverage stops 3 residues before the CDR3 terminus; the germline J gene supplies the remainder. J is TRBJ2-2 and V is TRBV5-4, with D possibly matching TRBD2 (5 bases). In germline, CDR1 is SGHNT, CDR2 YYREEE (reference sequence). CDR3 length equals 15 residues. The sequenced part of the CDR3 DNA is TGTGCCAGCAGCCCAGAGGGCGTTGCTAATTCACCG. Translation gives CASSPEGVANSP. The CDR3 as a whole reads CASSPEGVANSPLFF.

Regarding this clone: The read is 3 residues too short to cover the CDR3 end, so that end is filled in from the germline J gene. The J gene is TRBJ1-1, the V gene TRBV20-1; D gene ambiguous. This CDR3 has 13 amino acids. Trimming removed 3 bases from V and 0 bases from J, with 8 bases in between. CDR1 is DFQATT and CDR2 is SNEGSKA in the germline V gene (reference sequence). The part of the CDR3 DNA that was read is TGCAGTGCTAGTTCCACAATGAACACTGAA. Translation gives CSASSTMNTE. The entire CDR3 protein reads CSASSTMNTEAFF.

With regard to this clone: Read sequence stops 3 residues before the CDR3 end, and the germline J gene provides the missing end. The chain carries TRBV2 and TRBJ2-2, with 7 bases that match TRBD1. Germline V gene sequence: CDR1 SNHLY, CDR2 FYNNEI. The J segment lost 0 bases and the V segment lost 8 bases, leaving 3 bases of the junction unmatched. The CDR3 runs to 14 residues. CDR3 DNA, as far as it was read: TGTGCCAGCGCCACAGGGGCGAACACCGGGGAG. Translation: CASATGANTGE. The CDR3 in its entirety is CASATGANTGELFF. The full variable domain, with the rest looked up from reference TRBV2 and TRBJ2-2, is EPEVTQTPSHQVTQMGQEVILRCVPISNHLYFYWYRQILGQKVEFLVSFYNNEISEKSEIFDDQFSVERPDGSNFTLKIRSTKLEDSAMYFCASATGANTGELFFGEGSRLTVL.

About this clone: The read ends 3 residues shy of where the CDR3 ends; the end is completed using the germline J gene. The chain links TRBV20-1 to TRBJ1-4, with D possibly being TRBD1 (5 bases). Per germline, CDR1 DFQATT and CDR2 SNEGSKA (reference sequence). Trimming left V 0 bases short and J 10 bases short, with 6 bases between. CDR3 size: 11 residues. The CDR3 region is CSAREGGKLFF. The CDR3 DNA, read in part, is TGCAGTGCTAGAGAGGGGGGAAAA.

On this clone itself: From the germline J gene comes the end of the CDR3, since the read stops 3 residues before it. The genes are TRBV7-9 and TRBJ1-1; maybe TRBD1 (5 bases). Germline values: CDR1 SEHNR, CDR2 FQNEAQ (reference sequence). V shed 4 bases and J shed 4 bases, with 13 bases lying between them. CDR3 size: 14 residues. The sequenced CDR3 bases are TGTGCCAGCAGCTCTATGGGGCCGAGCACTGAA. Translating it yields CASSSMGPSTE. The whole CDR3 protein is CASSSMGPSTEAFF.

About this clone itself: Coverage ceases 3 residues before the CDR3 finishes, and the germline J gene fills in the end. V usage is TRBV28 and J usage is TRBJ2-5, with TRBD2 identical over 12 bases. Per the germline V gene, CDR1 is MDHEN and CDR2 is SYDVKM. Germline trimming cut 3 bases from V and 2 bases from J; bases unmatched to any gene: 4. The CDR3 has 16 amino acids. CDR3 amino acids: CASSLGLAGYQETQYF. The sequenced part of the CDR3 DNA is TGTGCCAGCAGTTTGGGACTAGCGGGTTATCAAGAGACC.

On this clone: The DNA ends 3 residues before the CDR3 does, and the rest of the CDR3 is filled in from the germline J gene. The gene calls are TRBV2 and TRBJ1-2; TRBD1 matches 9 bases. CDR1 is SNHLY and CDR2 is FYNNEI in the germline V gene. The CDR3 spans 14 residues. Trimming cost V 4 bases and J 5 bases; bases outside gene matches: 5. CDR3 residues: CASSALGTGYGYTF. CDR3 DNA, as far as it was read: TGTGCCAGCAGTGCCTTGGGGACAGGGTATGGC.

As concerns this clone: The CDR3 extends 3 residues past the end of the read, so its final part is completed from the germline J gene. V is TRBV18 and J is TRBJ2-4, with 9 bases identical to TRBD1. The CDR3 runs to 14 residues. CDR1 is KGHSH and CDR2 is LQKENI in the germline V gene. CDR3 amino acids: CASSHGTGTAGQYF. CDR3 bases read: TGTGCCAGCTCACACGGGACAGGGACGGCTGGT.

Comments on this clone: With the read ending 3 residues before the CDR3 end, the germline J gene is used to fill in that end. The chain is built from TRBV2 and TRBJ2-2; 10 bases align to TRBD1. The CDR3 loop spans 14 amino acids. Germline V gene lookup returns CDR1 SNHLY and CDR2 FYNNEI. CDR3 amino acids: CASGTGVEREKLFF. CDR3 bases read: TGTGCCAGCGGGACAGGGGTGGAGAGAGAAAAG.

As for this clone: The read terminates 3 residues before the CDR3 end, so the remaining end is supplied by the germline J gene. V is TRBV20-1 and J is TRBJ1-5, with no clear D. The CDR3 is 13 residues long. V lost 1 base and J 0 bases, leaving 4 bases between the germline ends. Germline V gene lookup returns CDR1 DFQATT and CDR2 SNEGSKA (reference sequence). The sequenced CDR3 bases are TGCAGTGCTAGAGCCCTTAGCAATCAGCCC. Amino acids: CSARALSNQP. The entire CDR3 is CSARALSNQPQHF.

On this clone itself: The CDR3 end is not reached by the read, which stops 3 residues before it; the germline J gene fills it in. The chain combines TRBV5-1 with TRBJ1-6; D perhaps matches TRBD1 (5 bases). Between the trimmed V and J ends, which lost 1 base and 8 bases, there was a span of 13 bases. The CDR3 runs 15 residues. Per germline, CDR1 SGHRS and CDR2 YFSETQ. The sequenced part of the CDR3 DNA is TGCGCCAGCAGCTTGTGGGGGGGTCAGGATTCACCC. This codes for CASSLWGGQDSP. The CDR3 reads in full as CASSLWGGQDSPLHF.